This TCR beta chain was recorded in a study of response to subunit inactivated influenza vaccine. General study results and limits: Each seasonal influenza vaccination, the authors suggested, recruits few new T cells.

TCRdb reprocessed the RT-PCR reads via MiXCR and lists one record per CDR3 protein. The table records under 950,000 distinct CDR3 sequences, roughly 20% of them present only once. The length of the CDR3 is 16 residues. With 3 bases removed from V and 5 bases from J, the gap between germline ends came to 17 bases. CDR1 SGHRS and CDR2 YFSETQ come from the germline V gene. As for this clonotype: Its antigen is not known.

The chain joins TRBV5-1 to TRBJ2-2; D may match TRBD1 or TRBD2 (5 bases each). The clonotype was recovered from a man aged 45-60 years who received an inactivated influenza vaccine. Here the sequenced sample was PBMCs from blood, taken 5 days after vaccination. The CDR3 DNA follows: TGCGCCAGCAGCTGGTGGGACCGACGTATTACCGGGGAGCTGTTTTTT. Its protein product is CASSWWDRRITGELFF.